Listed here are 9 T cell receptor beta chains from one sample, sequenced in a study of blood T cell repertoires in COVID-19. Clones were sequenced by immunoSEQ multiplex PCR, and TCRdb holds only the in-frame ones, with some missing. The sample contains more than 100,000 clones, over 75% of which appear only once. Source material: peripheral blood. The source of these receptors is a woman in her 70s with acute or convalescent COVID-19.

This rearrangement joins TRBV7-9 to TRBJ2-4; D gene ambiguous. Trimming took off 2 bases at V and 6 bases at J, with 11 bases between the two ends. The CDR3 is 14 residues long. Germline CDR1 is SEHNR and CDR2 is FQNEAQ (reference sequence). The CDR3, as DNA: TGTGCCAGCAGCTTAAGTCACGCGGTAAACATTCAGTACTTC. As protein: CASSLSHAVNIQYF. Full variable domain (remainder filled in from reference TRBV7-9 and TRBJ2-4): DTGVSQNPRHKITKRGQNVTFRCDPISEHNRLYWYRQTLGQGPEFLTYFQNEAQLEKSRLLSDRFSAERPKGSFSTLEIQRTEQGDSAMYLCASSLSHAVNIQYFGAGTRLSVL.

The chain joins TRBV7-9 to TRBJ1-6, with TRBD1 identical over 8 bases. Germline CDR1 and CDR2: SEHNR and FQNEAQ (reference sequence). Trimming took 4 bases from V and 10 from J; bases not matched to a gene: 9. The CDR3 is made up of 15 amino acids. CDR3 DNA: TGTGCCAGCAGCTCCCCCACAGGGGGGGAATCACCCCTCCACTTT. Protein: CASSSPTGGESPLHF.

The chain combines TRBV10-2 with TRBJ1-5; D unresolved. Trimming cost V 3 bases and J 7 bases, with 13 bases left between them. CDR1 is WSHSY, CDR2 SAAADI, per germline. This CDR3 spans 14 amino acids. The CDR3 region is CASSDAVRGQPQHF. The CDR3 DNA is TGCGCCAGCAGTGATGCGGTGCGAGGGCAGCCCCAGCATTTT.

This clone has more than one count but fewer than ten. This chain links TRBV21-1 with TRBJ1-5. TRBV21-1 is described as a pseudogene. The CDR3 covers 12 residues. The CDR3 loop is CASRSRGQPQHF. CDR3 DNA sequence: TGTGCCAGCAGATCGCGGGGTCAGCCCCAGCATTTT.

The chain is built from TRBV6-4 and TRBJ2-2; D is possibly TRBD1 (6 bases). The CDR3 is made up of 20 amino acids. Germline CDR1 reads MRHNA; CDR2 reads SNTAGT. V lost 3 bases and J lost 4, with 27 bases in between. The CDR3 region is CASSELKGKLSRGATGELFF. The CDR3 DNA reads TGTGCCAGCAGTGAGTTGAAAGGGAAGTTGAGCAGGGGAGCCACCGGGGAGCTGTTTTTT.

This chain links TRBV7-8 with TRBJ1-2; D is ambiguous. V was pared by 5 bases and J by 6 bases, with 13 bases between. CDR3 size: 13 residues. The germline V gene encodes CDR1 SGHVS and CDR2 FQNEAQ. CDR3 protein: CASSLTSPNGYTF. The CDR3 coding sequence is TGTGCCAGCAGCCTGACTTCACCAAATGGCTACACCTTC.

This chain uses TRBV4-1 with TRBJ2-3, with 10 bases aligning to TRBD2. J lost 1 base, V lost 3 bases, and 1 base had no gene match. The V gene's germline CDR1 is MGHRA and CDR2 YSYEKL. CDR3 length: 15 residues. CDR3 residues: CASSHLAGGTDTQYF. The CDR3 DNA sequence: TGCGCCAGCAGCCACCTAGCGGGGGGCACAGATACGCAGTATTTT.

This clone was recorded once. The chain carries TRBV5-6 and TRBJ2-1; 9 bases match TRBD2. Germline assignment: CDR1 SGHDT and CDR2 YYEEEE. This CDR3 is built from 15 residues. The V and J ends lost 0 bases and 9 bases, in that order; junction bases with no gene match: 7. The CDR3 protein is CASSLVAGGLFEQFF. The CDR3 DNA reads as TGTGCCAGCAGCTTGGTTGCGGGGGGGCTCTTTGAGCAGTTCTTC.

This sequence joins TRBV7-9 and TRBJ2-7; D perhaps matches TRBD1 (6 bases). V lost 5 bases to trimming and J lost 5 bases, with 10 bases between them. Germline V gene lookup returns CDR1 SEHNR and CDR2 FQNEAQ (reference sequence). The CDR3 consists of 12 residues. CDR3 sequence reads: CASSLQGHEQYV. The CDR3 nucleotides are TGTGCCAGCAGCCTGCAGGGGCACGAGCAGTACGTC.